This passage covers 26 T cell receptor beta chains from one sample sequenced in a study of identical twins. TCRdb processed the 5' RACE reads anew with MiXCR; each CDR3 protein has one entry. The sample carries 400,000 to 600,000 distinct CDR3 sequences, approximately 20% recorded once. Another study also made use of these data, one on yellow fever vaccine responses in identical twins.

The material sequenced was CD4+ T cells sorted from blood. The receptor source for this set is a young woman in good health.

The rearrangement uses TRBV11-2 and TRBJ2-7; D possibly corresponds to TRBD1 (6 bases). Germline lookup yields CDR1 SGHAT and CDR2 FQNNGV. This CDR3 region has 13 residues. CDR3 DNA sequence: TGTGCCAGCAGCTTAGATAGAGGCACAGGGCGAGGAGTC. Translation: CASSLDRGTGRGV.

CDR3 nucleotide sequence: TGTGCCAGCAGCTTAGGCTTGGACAGCGTCTCTGGGGCCAACGTCCTGACTTTC. It translates to CASSLGLDSVSGANVLTF. The rearrangement uses TRBV7-2 and TRBJ2-6, with a weak D call TRBD1 (6 bases). V lost 1 base, J lost 0 bases, and 13 bases lay in between. The CDR3 is made up of 18 amino acids. Germline V CDR1 and CDR2: SGHTA, FQGNSA.

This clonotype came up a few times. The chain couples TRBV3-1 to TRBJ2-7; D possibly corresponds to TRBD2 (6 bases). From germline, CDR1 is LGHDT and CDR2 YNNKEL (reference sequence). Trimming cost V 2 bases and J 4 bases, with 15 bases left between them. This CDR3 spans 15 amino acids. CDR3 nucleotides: TGTGCCAGCAGCCAATTGCGGGGATTGAATTACGAGCAGTACTTC. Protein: CASSQLRGLNYEQYF.

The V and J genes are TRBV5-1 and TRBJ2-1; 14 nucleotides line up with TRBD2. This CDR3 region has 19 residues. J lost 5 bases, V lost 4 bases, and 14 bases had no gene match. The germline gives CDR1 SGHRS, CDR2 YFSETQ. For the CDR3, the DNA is TGCGCCAGCAGCCCTACGGGACTAGCGGGAGTTAGTATAAACAATGAGCAGTTCTTC. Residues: CASSPTGLAGVSINNEQFF. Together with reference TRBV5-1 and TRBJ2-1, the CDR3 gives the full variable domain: KAGVTQTPRYLIKTRGQQVTLSCSPISGHRSVSWYQQTPGQGLQFLFEYFSETQRNKGNFPGRFSGRQFSNSRSEMNVSTLELGDSALYLCASSPTGLAGVSINNEQFFGPGTRLTVL.

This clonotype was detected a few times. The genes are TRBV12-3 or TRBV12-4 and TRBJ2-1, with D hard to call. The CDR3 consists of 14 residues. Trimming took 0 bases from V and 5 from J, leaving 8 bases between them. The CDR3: CASSLARVNNEQFF. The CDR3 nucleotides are TGTGCCAGCAGTTTAGCGCGTGTGAACAATGAGCAGTTCTTC.

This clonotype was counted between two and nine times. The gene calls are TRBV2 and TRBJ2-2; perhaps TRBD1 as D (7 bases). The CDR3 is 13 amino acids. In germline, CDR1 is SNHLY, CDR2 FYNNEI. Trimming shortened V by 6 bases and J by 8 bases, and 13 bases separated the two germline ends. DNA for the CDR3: TGTGCCAGCAGGGCGACAGGGACTGGGGAGCTGTTTTTT. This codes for CASRATGTGELFF.

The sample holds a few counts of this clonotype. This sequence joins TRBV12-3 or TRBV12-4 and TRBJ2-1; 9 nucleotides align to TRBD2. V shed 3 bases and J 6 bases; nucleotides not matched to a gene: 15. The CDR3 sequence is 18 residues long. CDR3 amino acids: CASSFLAGKDWGRNEQFF. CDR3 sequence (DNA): TGTGCCAGCAGTTTTCTAGCGGGAAAGGATTGGGGTCGCAATGAGCAGTTCTTC.

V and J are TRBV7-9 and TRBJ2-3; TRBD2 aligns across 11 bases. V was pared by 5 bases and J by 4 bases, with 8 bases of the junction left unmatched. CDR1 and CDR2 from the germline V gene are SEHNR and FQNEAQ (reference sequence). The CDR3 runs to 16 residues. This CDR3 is CASSLQLAGVSDTQYF. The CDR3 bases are TGTGCCAGCAGCCTCCAACTAGCGGGAGTCTCAGATACGCAGTATTTT.

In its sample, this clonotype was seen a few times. CDR3 DNA: TGCGCCAGCAGCCGGACACCTAGCACAGATACGCAGTATTTT. Amino acid sequence: CASSRTPSTDTQYF. J is TRBJ2-3 and V is TRBV5-1; possible D gene TRBD1, 5 bases. The CDR3 has 14 amino acids. Trimming removed 4 bases from V and 0 bases from J, with 9 bases in between. The germline V gene encodes CDR1 SGHRS and CDR2 YFSETQ.

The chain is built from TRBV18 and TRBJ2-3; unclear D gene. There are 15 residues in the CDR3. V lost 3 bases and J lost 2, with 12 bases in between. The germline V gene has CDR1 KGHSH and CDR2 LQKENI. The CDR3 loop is CASSPDWPSTDTQYF. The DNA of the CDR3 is TGTGCCAGCTCACCTGATTGGCCGTCCACAGATACGCAGTATTTT. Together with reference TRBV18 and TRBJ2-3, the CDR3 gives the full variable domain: NAGVMQNPRHLVRRRGQEARLRCSPMKGHSHVYWYRQLPEEGLKFMVYLQKENIIDESGMPKERFSAEFPKEGPSILRIQQVVRGDSAAYFCASSPDWPSTDTQYFGPGTRLTVL.

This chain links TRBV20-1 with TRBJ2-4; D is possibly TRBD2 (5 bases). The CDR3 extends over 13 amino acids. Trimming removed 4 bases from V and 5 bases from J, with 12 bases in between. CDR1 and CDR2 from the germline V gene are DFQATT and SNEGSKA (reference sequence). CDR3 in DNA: TGCAGTGCTATCCCGTCCGGGGAAAACATTCAGTACTTC. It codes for CSAIPSGENIQYF.

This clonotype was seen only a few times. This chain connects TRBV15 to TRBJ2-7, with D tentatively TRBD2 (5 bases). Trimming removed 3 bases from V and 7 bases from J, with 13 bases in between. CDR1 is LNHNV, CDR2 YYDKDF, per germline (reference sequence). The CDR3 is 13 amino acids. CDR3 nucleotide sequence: TGTGCCACCAGCAGGACTACTTTTGAAGAGCAGTACGTC. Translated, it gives CATSRTTFEEQYV.

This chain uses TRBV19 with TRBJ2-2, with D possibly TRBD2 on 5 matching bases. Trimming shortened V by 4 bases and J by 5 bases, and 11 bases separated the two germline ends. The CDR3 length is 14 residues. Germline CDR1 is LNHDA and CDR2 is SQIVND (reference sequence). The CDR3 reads CASSSQLGTGELFF. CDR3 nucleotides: TGTGCCAGTAGTAGCCAACTAGGGACCGGGGAGCTGTTTTTT.

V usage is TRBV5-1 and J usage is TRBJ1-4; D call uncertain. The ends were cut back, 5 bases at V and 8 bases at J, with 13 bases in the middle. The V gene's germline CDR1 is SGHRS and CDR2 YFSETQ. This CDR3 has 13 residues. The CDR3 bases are TGCGCCAGCAGTGTTCATTTTAAGGAAAAACTGTTTTTT. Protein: CASSVHFKEKLFF.

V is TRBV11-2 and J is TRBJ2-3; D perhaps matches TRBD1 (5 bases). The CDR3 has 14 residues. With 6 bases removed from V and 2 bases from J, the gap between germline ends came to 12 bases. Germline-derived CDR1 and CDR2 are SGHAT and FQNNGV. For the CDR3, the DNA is TGTGCCAGCAGGTTACAGGAAAACACAGATACGCAGTATTTT. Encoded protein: CASRLQENTDTQYF.

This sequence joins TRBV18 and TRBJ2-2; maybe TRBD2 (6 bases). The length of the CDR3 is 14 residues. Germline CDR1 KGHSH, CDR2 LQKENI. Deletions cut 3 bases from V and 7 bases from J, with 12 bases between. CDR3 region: CASSPSEGIGELFF. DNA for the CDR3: TGTGCCAGCTCACCGTCGGAGGGAATCGGGGAGCTGTTTTTT.

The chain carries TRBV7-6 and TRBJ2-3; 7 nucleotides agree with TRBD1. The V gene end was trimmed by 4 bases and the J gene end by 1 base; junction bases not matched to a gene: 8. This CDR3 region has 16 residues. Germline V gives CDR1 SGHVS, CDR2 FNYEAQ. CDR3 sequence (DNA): TGTGCCAGCAGCTCTCGACAGGGTAGGGGCACAGATACGCAGTATTTT. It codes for CASSSRQGRGTDTQYF.

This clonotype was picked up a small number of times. The CDR3 reads CASSLGDRSWSYNEQFF. Written as DNA, the CDR3 is TGTGCCAGCAGCTTAGGGGATAGATCGTGGTCCTACAATGAGCAGTTCTTC. The rearrangement links TRBV11-2 to TRBJ2-1; D remains unclear. The CDR3 totals 17 residues. Trimming took 1 base from V and 1 from J, leaving 14 bases between them. CDR1 and CDR2 from the germline V gene are SGHAT and FQNNGV.

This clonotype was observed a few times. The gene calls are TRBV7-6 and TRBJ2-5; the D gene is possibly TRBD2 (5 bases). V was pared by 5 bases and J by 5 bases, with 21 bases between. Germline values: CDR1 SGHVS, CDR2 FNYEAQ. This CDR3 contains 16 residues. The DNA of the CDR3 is TGTGCCAGCAGCCCTAATGCGGGTTCCTCGTTGGAGACCCAGTACTTC. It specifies CASSPNAGSSLETQYF.

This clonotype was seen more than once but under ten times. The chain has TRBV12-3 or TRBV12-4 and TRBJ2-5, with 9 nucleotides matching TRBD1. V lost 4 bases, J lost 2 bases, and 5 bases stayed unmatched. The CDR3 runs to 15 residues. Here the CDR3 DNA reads TGTGCCAGCAGTTCCGCCGGGACAGGGCAAGAGACCCAGTACTTC. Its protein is CASSSAGTGQETQYF.

In DNA, the CDR3 is TGTGCCAGCAGCTTAGGGGCAGGGCTTTACAATGAGCAGTTCTTC. Encoded protein: CASSLGAGLYNEQFF. V is TRBV11-2 and J is TRBJ2-1, with D maybe TRBD1 (5 bases). This CDR3 is built from 15 residues. V was clipped by 1 base and J by 4 bases, with 11 bases between them. Germline V gives CDR1 SGHAT, CDR2 FQNNGV.

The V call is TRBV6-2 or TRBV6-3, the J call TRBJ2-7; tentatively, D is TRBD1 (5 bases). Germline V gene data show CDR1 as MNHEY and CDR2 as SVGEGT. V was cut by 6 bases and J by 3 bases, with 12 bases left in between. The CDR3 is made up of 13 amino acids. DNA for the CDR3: TGTGCCAGCAGAAAAAGACAGAGCTACGAGCAGTACGTC. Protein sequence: CASRKRQSYEQYV.

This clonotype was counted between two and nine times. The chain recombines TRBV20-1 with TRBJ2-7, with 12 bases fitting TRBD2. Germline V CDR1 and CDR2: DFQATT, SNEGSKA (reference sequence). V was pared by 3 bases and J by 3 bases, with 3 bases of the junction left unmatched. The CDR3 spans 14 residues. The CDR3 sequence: CSARGLAGRYEQYF. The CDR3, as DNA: TGCAGTGCTAGGGGACTAGCGGGCCGCTACGAGCAGTACTTC.

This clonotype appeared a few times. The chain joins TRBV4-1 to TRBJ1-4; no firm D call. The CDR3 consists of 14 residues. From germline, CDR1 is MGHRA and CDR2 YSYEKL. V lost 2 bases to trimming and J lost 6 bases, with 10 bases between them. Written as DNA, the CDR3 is TGCGCCAGCAGCCAACAGGAGGTAGATGAAAAACTGTTTTTT. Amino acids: CASSQQEVDEKLFF.

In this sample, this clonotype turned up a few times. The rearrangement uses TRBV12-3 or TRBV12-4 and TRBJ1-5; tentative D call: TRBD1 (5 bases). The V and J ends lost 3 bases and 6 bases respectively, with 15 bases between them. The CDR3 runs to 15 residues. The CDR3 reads CASSLSGGVGQPQHF. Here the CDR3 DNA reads TGTGCCAGCAGTTTGTCAGGAGGGGTCGGTCAGCCCCAGCATTTT.

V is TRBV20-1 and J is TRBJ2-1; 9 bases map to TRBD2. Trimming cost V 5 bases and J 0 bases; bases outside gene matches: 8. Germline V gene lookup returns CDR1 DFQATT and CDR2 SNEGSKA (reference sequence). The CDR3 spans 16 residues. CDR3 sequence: CSAGSLAGVSYNEQFF. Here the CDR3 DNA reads TGCAGTGCTGGGAGCTTAGCGGGAGTCTCCTACAATGAGCAGTTCTTC.